This TCR beta chain was sequenced in a study of T cells expressing NK-cell markers. Study details: HCMV seropositivity characterized most of the eight sequenced donors, and seronegativity one.

Study-wide points: 1.0-7.0% of CD8+ T cells in roughly six donors belonged to dominant NKG2C+ clonotypes.

TCRdb re-analyzed the 5' RACE reads; it lists each CDR3 protein once, without DNA. The sample includes roughly 350,000 distinct CDR3 sequences. This CDR3 is built from 16 residues. From germline, CDR1 is MNHNS and CDR2 SASEGT. A remark on this clonotype: The antigen is not known.

The chain is built from TRBV6-1 and TRBJ2-7; TCRdb's D gene call, TRBD1, goes unchecked for lack of DNA. The material sequenced was blood T cells: a sorted CD56 or NKG2C T cell subset, CD4+ or CD8+ T cells, or bulk PBMC T cells (not recorded which). The receptor was derived from a man aged 18 to 69 in good health. The CDR3 here is CASSPGGGGGFYEQYF.